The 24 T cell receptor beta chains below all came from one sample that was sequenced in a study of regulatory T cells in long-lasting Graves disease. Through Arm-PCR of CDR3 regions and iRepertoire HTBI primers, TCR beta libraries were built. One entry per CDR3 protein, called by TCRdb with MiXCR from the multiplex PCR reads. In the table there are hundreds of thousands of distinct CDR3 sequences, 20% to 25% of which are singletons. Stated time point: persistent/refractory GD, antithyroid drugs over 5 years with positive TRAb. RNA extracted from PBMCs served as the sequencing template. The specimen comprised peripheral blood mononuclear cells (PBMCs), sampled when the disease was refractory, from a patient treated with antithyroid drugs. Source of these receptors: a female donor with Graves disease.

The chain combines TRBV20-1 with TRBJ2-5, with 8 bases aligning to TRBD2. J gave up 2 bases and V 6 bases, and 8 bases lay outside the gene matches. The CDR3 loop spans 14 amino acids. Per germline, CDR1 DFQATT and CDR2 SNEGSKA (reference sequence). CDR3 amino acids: CSAVSGSLQETQYF. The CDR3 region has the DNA TGCAGTGCCGTCAGCGGGAGCTTGCAAGAGACCCAGTACTTC.

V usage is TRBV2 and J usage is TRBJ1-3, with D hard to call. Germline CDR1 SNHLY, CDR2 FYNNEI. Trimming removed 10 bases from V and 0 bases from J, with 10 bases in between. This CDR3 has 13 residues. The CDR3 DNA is TGTGCCATCGACCGCGTCTCTGGAAACACCATATATTTT. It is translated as CAIDRVSGNTIYF.

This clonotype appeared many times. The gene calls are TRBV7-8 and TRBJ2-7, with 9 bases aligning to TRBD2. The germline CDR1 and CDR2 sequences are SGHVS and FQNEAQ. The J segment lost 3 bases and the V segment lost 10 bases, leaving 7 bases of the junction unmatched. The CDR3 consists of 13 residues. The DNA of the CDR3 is TGTGCCACCGCAGCGCGGGAGGGCTACGAGCAGTACTTC. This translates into CATAAREGYEQYF.

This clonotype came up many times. The CDR3 region is CASSSPITGSSGNTIYF. The CDR3 nucleotides are TGTGCCAGCAGTTCACCCATCACAGGTAGCTCTGGAAACACCATATATTTT. The chain carries TRBV28 and TRBJ1-3, with a possible D match to TRBD1 (5 bases). Germline V gives CDR1 MDHEN, CDR2 SYDVKM. V was clipped by 4 bases and J by 0 bases, with 16 bases between them. This CDR3 has 17 residues.

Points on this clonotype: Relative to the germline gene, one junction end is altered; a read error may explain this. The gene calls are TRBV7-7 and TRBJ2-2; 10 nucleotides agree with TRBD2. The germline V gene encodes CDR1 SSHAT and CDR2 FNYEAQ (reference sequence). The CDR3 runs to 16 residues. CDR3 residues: CASSLSSGGYTGELFF. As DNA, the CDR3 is TGTGCTAGCAGCCTTTCTAGCGGGGGTTACACCGGGGAGCTGTTTTTT.

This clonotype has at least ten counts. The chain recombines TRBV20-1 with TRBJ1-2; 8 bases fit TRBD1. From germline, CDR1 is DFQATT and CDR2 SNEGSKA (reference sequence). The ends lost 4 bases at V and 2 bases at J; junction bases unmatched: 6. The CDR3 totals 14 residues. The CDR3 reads CSANRGQGNYGYTF. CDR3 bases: TGCAGTGCTAACCGCGGACAGGGCAACTATGGCTACACCTTC.

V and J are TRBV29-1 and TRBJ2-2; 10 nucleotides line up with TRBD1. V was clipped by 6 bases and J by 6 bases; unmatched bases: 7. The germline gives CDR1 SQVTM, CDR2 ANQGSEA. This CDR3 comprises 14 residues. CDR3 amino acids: CSVSGTGVPGELFF. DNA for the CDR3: TGCAGCGTCTCCGGGACAGGGGTACCCGGGGAGCTGTTTTTT.

In DNA form, the CDR3 reads TGTGCCAGCAGTTCCTCAAGGTCTAGGGATAATTCACCCCTCCACTTT. As protein: CASSSSRSRDNSPLHF. The chain uses TRBV12-3 or TRBV12-4 and TRBJ1-6; D unclear. The CDR3 runs to 16 residues. Trimming stripped 4 bases from V and 5 bases from J, with 15 bases between.

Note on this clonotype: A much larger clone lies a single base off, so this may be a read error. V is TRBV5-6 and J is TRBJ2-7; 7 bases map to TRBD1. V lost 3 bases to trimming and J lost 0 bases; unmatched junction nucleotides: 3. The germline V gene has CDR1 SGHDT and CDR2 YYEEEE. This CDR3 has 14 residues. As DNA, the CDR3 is TGTGCCAGCAGCTGGGGACAGAGCTCCTACGAGCAGTACTTC. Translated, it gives CASSWGQSSYEQYF.

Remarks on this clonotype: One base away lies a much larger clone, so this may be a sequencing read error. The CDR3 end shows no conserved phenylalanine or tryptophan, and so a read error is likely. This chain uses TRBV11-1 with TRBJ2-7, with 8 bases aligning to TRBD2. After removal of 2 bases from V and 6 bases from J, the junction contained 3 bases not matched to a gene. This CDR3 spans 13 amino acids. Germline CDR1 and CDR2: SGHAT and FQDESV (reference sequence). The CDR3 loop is CASSLNSGTEQYL. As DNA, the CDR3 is TGTGCCAGCAGCTTAAATAGCGGGACCGAGCAGTACCTC.

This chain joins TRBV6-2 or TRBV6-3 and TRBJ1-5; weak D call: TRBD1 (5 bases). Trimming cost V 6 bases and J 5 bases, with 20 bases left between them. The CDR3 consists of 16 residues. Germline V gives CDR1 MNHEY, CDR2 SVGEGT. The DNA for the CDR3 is TGTGCCAGCAGCAGAACCGGGGACCTGATTGATCAGCCCCAGCATTTT. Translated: CASSRTGDLIDQPQHF.

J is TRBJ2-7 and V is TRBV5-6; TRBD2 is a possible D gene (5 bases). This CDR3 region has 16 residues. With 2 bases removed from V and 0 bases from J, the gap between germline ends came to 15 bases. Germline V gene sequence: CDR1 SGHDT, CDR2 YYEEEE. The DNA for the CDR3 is TGTGCCAGCAGCTTACTCAGGCACAGCGGCTCCTACGAGCAGTACTTC. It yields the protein CASSLLRHSGSYEQYF. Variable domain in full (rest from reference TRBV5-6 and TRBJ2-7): DAGVTQSPTHLIKTRGQQVTLRCSPKSGHDTVSWYQQALGQGPQFIFQYYEEEERQRGNFPDRFSGHQFPNYSSELNVNALLLGDSALYLCASSLLRHSGSYEQYFGPGTRLTVT.

The CDR3, as DNA: TGTGCCAGCAGTCCCGGGGGACCTGGGGACACTGAAGCTTTCTTT. Translating gives CASSPGGPGDTEAFF. V is TRBV7-2 and J is TRBJ1-1, with D possibly matching TRBD1 (5 bases). V lost 6 bases to trimming and J lost 3 bases, with 17 bases between them. Per the germline V gene, CDR1 is SGHTA and CDR2 is FQGNSA. The CDR3 contains 15 residues.

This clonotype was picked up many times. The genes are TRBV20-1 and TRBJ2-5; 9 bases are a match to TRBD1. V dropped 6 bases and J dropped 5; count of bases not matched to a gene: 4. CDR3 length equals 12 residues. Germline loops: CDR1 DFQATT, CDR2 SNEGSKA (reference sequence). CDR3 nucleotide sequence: TGCAGTGCATCGACAGGGGGGGAGACCCAGTACTTC. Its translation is CSASTGGETQYF.

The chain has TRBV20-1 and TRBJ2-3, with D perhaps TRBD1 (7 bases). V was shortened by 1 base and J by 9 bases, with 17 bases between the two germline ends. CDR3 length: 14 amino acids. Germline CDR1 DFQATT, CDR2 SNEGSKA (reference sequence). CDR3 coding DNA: TGCAGTGCTAGAGGGCCAGGGGGGCCTCCAACGCAGTATTTT. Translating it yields CSARGPGGPPTQYF.

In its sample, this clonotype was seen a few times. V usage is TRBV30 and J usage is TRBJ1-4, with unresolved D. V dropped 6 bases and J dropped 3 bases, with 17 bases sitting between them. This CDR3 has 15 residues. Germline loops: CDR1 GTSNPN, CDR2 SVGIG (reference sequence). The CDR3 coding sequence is TGTGCCTGCAGGCCGATCCCCTTGTCTAATGAAAAACTGTTTTTT. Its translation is CACRPIPLSNEKLFF.

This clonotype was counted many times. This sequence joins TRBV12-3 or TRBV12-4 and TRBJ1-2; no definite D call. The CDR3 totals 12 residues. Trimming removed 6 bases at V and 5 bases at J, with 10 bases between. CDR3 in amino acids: CASSRPSYGYTF. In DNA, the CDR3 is TGTGCCAGCAGCCGACCGTCGTATGGCTACACCTTC.

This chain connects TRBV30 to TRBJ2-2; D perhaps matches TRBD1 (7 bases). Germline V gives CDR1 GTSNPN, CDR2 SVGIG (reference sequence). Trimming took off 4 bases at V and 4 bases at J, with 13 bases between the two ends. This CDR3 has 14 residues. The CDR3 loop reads CAWIGGQSTGELFF. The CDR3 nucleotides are TGTGCCTGGATCGGGGGACAGTCCACCGGGGAGCTGTTTTTT. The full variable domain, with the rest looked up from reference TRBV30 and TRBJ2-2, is SQTIHQWPATLVQPVGSPLSLECTVEGTSNPNLYWYRQAAGRGLQLLFYSVGIGQISSEVPQNLSASRPQDRQFILSSKKLLLSDSGFYLCAWIGGQSTGELFFGEGSRLTVL.

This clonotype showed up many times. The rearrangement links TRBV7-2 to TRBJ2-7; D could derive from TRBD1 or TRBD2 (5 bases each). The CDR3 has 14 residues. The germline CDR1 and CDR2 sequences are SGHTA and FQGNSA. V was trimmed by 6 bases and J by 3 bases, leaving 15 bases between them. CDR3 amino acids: CASRAPGRNYEQYF. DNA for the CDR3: TGTGCCAGCAGAGCTCCGGGACGGAACTACGAGCAGTACTTC.

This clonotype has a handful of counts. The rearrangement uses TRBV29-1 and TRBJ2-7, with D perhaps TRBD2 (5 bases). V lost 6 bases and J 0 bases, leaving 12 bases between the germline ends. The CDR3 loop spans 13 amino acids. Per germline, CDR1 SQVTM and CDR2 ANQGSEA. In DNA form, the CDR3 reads TGCAGCGTCTGGGGAGACACCTCCTACGAGCAGTACTTC. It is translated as CSVWGDTSYEQYF.

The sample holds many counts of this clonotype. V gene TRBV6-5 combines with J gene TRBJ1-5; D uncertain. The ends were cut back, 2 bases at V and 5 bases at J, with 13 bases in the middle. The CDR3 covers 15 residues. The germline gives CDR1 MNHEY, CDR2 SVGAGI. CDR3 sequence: CASSYTPGPHQPQHF. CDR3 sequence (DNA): TGTGCCAGCAGTTACACGCCTGGGCCGCATCAGCCCCAGCATTTT.

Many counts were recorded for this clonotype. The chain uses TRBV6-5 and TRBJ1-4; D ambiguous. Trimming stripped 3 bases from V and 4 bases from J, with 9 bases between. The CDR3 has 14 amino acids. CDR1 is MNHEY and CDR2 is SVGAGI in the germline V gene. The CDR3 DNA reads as TGTGCCAGCAGTTATCCCGGGAATAATGAAAAACTGTTTTTT. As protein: CASSYPGNNEKLFF.

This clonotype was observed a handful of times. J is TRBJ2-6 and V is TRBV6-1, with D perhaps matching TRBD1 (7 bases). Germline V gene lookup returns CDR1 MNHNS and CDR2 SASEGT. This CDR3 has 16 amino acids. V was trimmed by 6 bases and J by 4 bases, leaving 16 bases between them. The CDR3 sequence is CASRPTGAGGANVLTF. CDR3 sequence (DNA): TGTGCCAGCAGGCCTACAGGGGCGGGGGGGGCCAACGTCCTGACTTTC.

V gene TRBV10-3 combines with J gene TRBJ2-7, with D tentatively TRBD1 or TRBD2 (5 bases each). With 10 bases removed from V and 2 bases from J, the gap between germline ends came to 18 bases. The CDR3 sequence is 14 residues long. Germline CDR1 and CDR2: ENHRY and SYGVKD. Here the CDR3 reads CASKGLQGPYEQYF. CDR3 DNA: TGTGCCAGCAAAGGACTCCAGGGACCCTACGAGCAGTACTTC.